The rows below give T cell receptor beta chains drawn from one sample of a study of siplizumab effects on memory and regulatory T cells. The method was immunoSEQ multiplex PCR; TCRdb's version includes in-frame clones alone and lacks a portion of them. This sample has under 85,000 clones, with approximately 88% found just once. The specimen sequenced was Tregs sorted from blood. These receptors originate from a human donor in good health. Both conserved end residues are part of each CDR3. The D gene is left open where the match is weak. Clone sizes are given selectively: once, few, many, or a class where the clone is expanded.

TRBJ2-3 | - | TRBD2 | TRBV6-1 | TGTGCCGGAAGGACTAGCGGGAGAGGAGATACGCAGTATTTT | CAGRTSGRGDTQYF
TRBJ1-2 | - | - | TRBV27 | TGTGCCAGCCGTTATTCTGGGGCAGGGCAAAGGGATAACTATGGCTACACCTTC | CASRYSGAGQRDNYGYTF
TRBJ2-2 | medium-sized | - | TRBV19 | TGTGCCAGTAGGGGGGACCAGATTTGGTCCGGGGAGCTGTTTTTT | CASRGDQIWSGELFF
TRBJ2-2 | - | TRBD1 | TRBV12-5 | TGTGCTAGTGGTTGGGTTGGGACAGACGTTACCGGGGAGCTGTTTTTT | CASGWVGTDVTGELFF
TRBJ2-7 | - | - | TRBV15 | TGTGCCACCAGCAGAGGAAGAAACGGTCCCTACGAGCAGTACTTC | CATSRGRNGPYEQYF
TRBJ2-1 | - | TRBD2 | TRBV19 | TGTGCCAGTAGTGCCGGGACTAGCGGGAGGCCCTTCAATGAGCAGTTCTTC | CASSAGTSGRPFNEQFF
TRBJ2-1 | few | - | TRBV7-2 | TGTGCCAGCAGCCCTCCCTTTAAGGGACGGGTGTTCTTC | CASSPPFKGRVFF
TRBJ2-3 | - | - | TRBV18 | TGTGCCAGCTCACCACCGTTAGGCACAGATACGCAGTATTTT | CASSPPLGTDTQYF
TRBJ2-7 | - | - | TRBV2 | TGTGCCAGCAGGGACCCTGGGGACGAGCAGTACTTC | CASRDPGDEQYF
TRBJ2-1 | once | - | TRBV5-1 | TGCGCCAGCAGCTTGGTTAGTGGGGCCTGGAGGAATGAGCAGTTCTTC | CASSLVSGAWRNEQFF
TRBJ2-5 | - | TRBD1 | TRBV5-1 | TGCGCCAGCAGCAGGGGACAGCAAGAGACCCAGTACTTC | CASSRGQQETQYF
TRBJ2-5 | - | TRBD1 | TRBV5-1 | TGCGCCAGCAGCTTGGTGGCTGACAGGGGTCGGGAGCAGTACTTC | CASSLVADRGREQYF
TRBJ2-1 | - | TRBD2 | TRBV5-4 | TGTGCCAGCAGCTTGGGGGCGGGGGTTTACAATGAGCAGTTCTTC | CASSLGAGVYNEQFF
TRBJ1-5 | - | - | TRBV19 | TGTGCCAGTAGTATGGGGAGGTCCCGTGGCAATCAGCCCCAGCATTTT | CASSMGRSRGNQPQHF
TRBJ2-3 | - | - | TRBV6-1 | TGTGCCAGCAGCCAGCAGGGCACAGATACGCAGTATTTT | CASSQQGTDTQYF
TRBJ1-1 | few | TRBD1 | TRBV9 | TGTGCCAGCAGCGTAGACGTATGGGACAGGGGTGCTTTCTTT | CASSVDVWDRGAFF
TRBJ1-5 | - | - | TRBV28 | TGTGCCAGCACCTCTAGCAATCAGCCCCAGCATTTT | CASTSSNQPQHF
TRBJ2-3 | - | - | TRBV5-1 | TGCGCCAGCAGCTTAGCTAGAGAGTACGTGATAGATACGCAGTATTTT | CASSLAREYVIDTQYF
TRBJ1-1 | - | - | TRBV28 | TGTGCCAGCAACAGGGCTCGGAGCACTGAAGCTTTCTTT | CASNRARSTEAFF
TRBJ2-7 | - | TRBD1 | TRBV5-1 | TGCGCCAGCAGCCGGGGGACAGGGAACTCCTACGAGCAGTACTTC | CASSRGTGNSYEQYF
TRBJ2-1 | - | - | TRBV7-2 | TGTGCCAGCAGCTTAGTAGAGGGTCCCTACAATGAGCAGTTCTTC | CASSLVEGPYNEQFF
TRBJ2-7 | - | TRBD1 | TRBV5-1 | TGCGCCAGCAGCCGGGGACAGGCCTACGAGCAGTACTTC | CASSRGQAYEQYF
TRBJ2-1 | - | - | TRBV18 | TGTGCCAGCTCACCGACGGAGGGCCAGAAAGAGCAGTTCTTC | CASSPTEGQKEQFF
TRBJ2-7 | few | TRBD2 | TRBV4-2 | TGTGCCAGCAGCCAAGTAACCGGGACTAGCGGGAGGTCGGGGGAGCAGTACTTC | CASSQVTGTSGRSGEQYF
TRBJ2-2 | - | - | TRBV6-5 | TGTGCCAGCCGCGGGGTGAGCACCGGGGAGCTGTTTTTT | CASRGVSTGELFF
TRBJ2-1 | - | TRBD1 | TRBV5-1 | TGCGCCAGCAGCTTGGGGACAGGGAACTACAATGAGCAGTTCTTC | CASSLGTGNYNEQFF
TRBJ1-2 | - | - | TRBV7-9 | TGTGCCAGCACCAACGCAAACTATGGCTACACCTTC | CASTNANYGYTF
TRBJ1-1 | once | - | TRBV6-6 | TGTGCCAGCAGTCCTCACGGGAGCATGAACACTGAAGCTTTCTTT | CASSPHGSMNTEAFF
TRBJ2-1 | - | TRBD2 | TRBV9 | TGTGCCAGCAGCGTACGGGACTACGCTACGGATGAGCAGTTCTTC | CASSVRDYATDEQFF
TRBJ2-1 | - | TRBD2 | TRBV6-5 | TGTGCCAGCAGGGGACTAGCGGCTTACAATGAGCAGTTCTTC | CASRGLAAYNEQFF
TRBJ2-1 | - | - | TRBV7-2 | TGTGCCAGCAGCTTCGGGACAAATAGATTCTATGAGCAGTTCTTC | CASSFGTNRFYEQFF
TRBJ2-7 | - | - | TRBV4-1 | TGCGCCAGCAGCCAGGGTGGGGGAGCTCTTTACGAGCAGTACTTC | CASSQGGGALYEQYF